This T cell receptor beta chain was found in a study of graft-versus-host responses after intestinal transplantation. Study results and caveats: Recipient-marrow GvH clones were detected, some having first appeared in ileum or blood.

Note on this clone: The antigen remains undetermined.

Method: immunoSEQ multiplex PCR; TCRdb's copy keeps in-frame clones and lacks some. The sample gives about 15,000 clones, around 87% of which show up once; 5.5% to 8.5% is in the top ten. This receptor was taken from a human patient who received an intestinal transplant, so some T cells may come from the graft donor. Sequencing used bone marrow, obtained approximately 130 days after intestinal transplantation.

The CDR3 loop reads CASRIDGTSEPYNEQFF. The DNA for the CDR3 is TGTGCCAGCAGAATTGACGGGACTAGCGAGCCCTACAATGAGCAGTTCTTC. This rearrangement joins TRBV27 to TRBJ2-1; 10 bases match TRBD2. The CDR3 is made up of 17 amino acids. J was trimmed by 2 bases and V by 6 bases; bases with no gene match: 10. Germline loops: CDR1 MNHEY, CDR2 SMNVEV (reference sequence).